The 9 T cell receptor beta chains in this list originate from one sample, sequenced in a study of T-cell reconstitution after alpha-beta-depleted transplantation in children. Unique molecular identifiers were incorporated into the prepared TCRbeta library. One entry per CDR3 protein results from TCRdb running MiXCR on the PCR reads. Of roughly 300,000 distinct CDR3 sequences in the sample, around 10% are singletons; the top ten hold 20% to 30%. The sequences come from peripheral blood, collected 180 days after TCRalphabeta/CD19-depleted stem cell transplant. The source is a male patient aged 2-9 years who had a stem cell transplant for chronic granulomatous disease, so the T cells may come from the graft donor.

This clonotype was observed many times. This chain links TRBV10-2 with TRBJ2-3; 9 nucleotides line up with TRBD1. With 8 bases clipped from V and 6 bases from J, the junction kept 9 bases outside the gene matches. The CDR3 loop spans 14 amino acids. The germline gives CDR1 WSHSY, CDR2 SAAADI. CDR3 sequence reads: CASGLGQGFDTQYF. The CDR3 DNA reads TGCGCCAGCGGACTCGGACAGGGGTTTGATACGCAGTATTTT.

This clonotype showed up many times. The V gene is TRBV18, the J gene TRBJ1-4, with D hard to call. The CDR3 spans 12 residues. Germline-derived CDR1 and CDR2 are KGHSH and LQKENI. Trimming shortened V by 6 bases and J by 2 bases, and 4 bases separated the two germline ends. The chain's CDR3 is CASSATNEKLFF. In DNA form, the CDR3 reads TGTGCCAGCTCCGCCACTAATGAAAAACTGTTTTTT.

With respect to this clonotype: This clone may be a read error of a much larger clone one base away. Here the CDR3 omits its conserved ending phenylalanine or tryptophan, so a read error is the likely source. The rearrangement joins TRBV7-9 to TRBJ2-1; D not certain. The germline V gene has CDR1 SEHNR and CDR2 FQNEAQ (reference sequence). V was trimmed by 5 bases and J by 4 bases, leaving 9 bases between them. This CDR3 spans 13 amino acids. The CDR3 spells CASSLLLYNEQFL. CDR3 bases: TGTGCCAGCAGCCTCCTCCTGTACAATGAGCAGTTCCTC.

This clonotype was seen at least ten times. The chain carries TRBV27 and TRBJ2-1; D remains ambiguous. Germline V gene sequence: CDR1 MNHEY, CDR2 SMNVEV (reference sequence). V was shortened by 7 bases and J by 0 bases, with 13 bases between the two germline ends. This CDR3 is built from 15 residues. CDR3 DNA sequence: TGTGCCAGCAATCCCTGGGTGAGCTCCTACAATGAGCAGTTCTTC. Encoded protein: CASNPWVSSYNEQFF.

The rearrangement uses TRBV5-1 and TRBJ2-1, with TRBD2 as a possible D gene (5 bases). CDR1 is SGHRS and CDR2 is YFSETQ in the germline V gene. The CDR3 has 17 amino acids. The V and J ends lost 1 base and 11 bases respectively, with 25 bases between them. For the CDR3, the DNA is TGCGCCAGCAGCTTGTCGGCGGGTCGACCGTACACCTCCAAGCAGTTCTTC. This encodes CASSLSAGRPYTSKQFF.

In its sample, this clonotype was seen many times. The chain recombines TRBV27 with TRBJ2-5, with TRBD1 matching over 7 bases. V trimming: 5 bases; J trimming: 4 bases; junction bases outside the gene matches: 7. CDR3 size: 14 residues. Looked up from germline, CDR1 is MNHEY and CDR2 is SMNVEV (reference sequence). CDR3 loop: CASSIERGRETQYF. CDR3 bases: TGTGCCAGCAGTATCGAGAGGGGGCGAGAGACCCAGTACTTC.

The sample holds many counts of this clonotype. V is TRBV7-2 and J is TRBJ2-1; 9 positions agree with TRBD2. V lost 5 bases and J lost 0; bases outside the gene matches: 8. There are 17 residues in the CDR3. Germline V lookup: CDR1 SGHTA, CDR2 FQGNSA. CDR3 nucleotides: TGTGCCAGCAGCCGGATTAGCGGGAGCGGCTCCTACAATGAGCAGTTCTTC. Its translation is CASSRISGSGSYNEQFF. Drawing the rest from reference TRBV7-2 and TRBJ2-1, the complete variable domain is GAGVSQSPSNKVTEKGKDVELRCDPISGHTALYWYRQSLGQGLEFLIYFQGNSAPDKSGLPSDRFSAERTGGSVSTLTIQRTQQEDSAVYLCASSRISGSGSYNEQFFGPGTRLTVL.

This clonotype was counted ten times or more. The chain uses TRBV20-1 and TRBJ2-2; 8 nucleotides align to TRBD2. The germline V gene has CDR1 DFQATT and CDR2 SNEGSKA (reference sequence). The CDR3 is 15 amino acids. J lost 1 base, V lost 2 bases, and 3 bases had no gene match. The CDR3 is CSARPAGENTGELFF. Here the CDR3 DNA reads TGCAGTGCTAGACCAGCGGGAGAGAACACCGGGGAGCTGTTTTTT.

This clonotype occurred many times. The V gene is TRBV29-1, the J gene TRBJ2-7; 7 bases align to TRBD1. Losses at the gene ends were 4 bases for V and 1 base for J; bases not matched to a gene: 7. This CDR3 region has 14 residues. Germline loops: CDR1 SQVTM, CDR2 ANQGSEA. The CDR3 nucleotides are TGCAGCGTTGCGGGACAGATAAATTCCTACGAGCAGTACTTC. Protein: CSVAGQINSYEQYF.